This T cell receptor beta chain was documented in a study of cytomegalovirus exposure and HLA in healthy donors (dated by TCRdb to the late 2010s). Regarding the study in general: An earlier analysis of approximately 640 of the donors reported roughly 270 Gb of sequence data and 120 million or so unique TCR beta sequences from roughly 180 million T cells. A later analysis re-examined previously published TCR beta repertoires from hundreds of donors and added high-resolution HLA genotyping to investigate patterns of TCR occurrence. The aim of the study was to test whether cataloging public T cell receptors could identify signatures of past pathogen exposure. About 300 gigabases of sequencing data and around 85 million unique TCR sequences made up an early release that covered roughly 670 HLA-typed donors. Using immunosequencing, the study profiled T cell repertoires from roughly 650 subjects and related those repertoires to cytomegalovirus serostatus. Among 398 genotyped donors of the cohort, an average of approximately 220,000 unique TCR beta nucleotide sequences was sequenced per donor, of which 15% to 20% were non-productive. Typing coverage varied by locus: roughly 629-630 donors for A, B, C, DRB1 and DQB1; 522 for DQA1; around 570 for DPA1; around 490 for DPB1. The genetic ancestry cluster associated with self-reported Caucasian donors included 80% to 90% of the 398 genotyped donors. Genome-wide SNP genotypes for about 65% of the roughly 700 donors were used in a later genetic analysis, which treated that subset as a discovery cohort. The study combined high-throughput TCR immunosequencing, statistical association of individual TCRs with disease status, and machine learning to predict cytomegalovirus infection status. A separate validation cohort of over 95 different subjects was used in addition to the 666-subject first cohort. An earlier analysis of some 600 of the donors applied high-throughput TCR beta sequencing to assess whether each TCR beta V gene segment acted as functional or pseudogenic. About five DR-DQ haplotypes were handled as single units for association and clustering, since linkage in the cohort was strong. Donor age, sex, ethnicity and CMV serostatus were compiled alongside the repertoire data. HLA typing covered class I and class II loci at four-digit resolution. Every repertoire in the discovery cohort had been generated on one and the same sequencing platform. Rather than drawing on any new phenotypic data, the later analysis identified candidate immune exposures from TCR beta sequences and the way those sequences occurred across donors.

From the cysteine up to the phenylalanine, the CDR3 has a length of 15 residues. CDR3 DNA only is kept here, 45 bases in frame from base 1. V drops 2 bases and J drops 4 bases, leaving 15 bases in between. From a lookup of the germline V gene, CDR1 and CDR2 are SGHRS and YFSETQ. Overall study results and their limits: Strong co-occurrence of HLA alleles, especially DR and DQ, made assigning TCR associations to individual alleles difficult. Most TCR sequences were observed very rarely across donors, whereas some public TCRs were present in many individuals. A cluster of highly shared sequence variants was judged likely to represent a technical artifact of the sequencing pipeline. According to the authors, the approach could potentially be generalized to other disease states and immunological phenotypes. Compared with equally common non-associated chains, HLA-associated TCR beta chains in a later analysis were more clonally expanded and had lower generation probabilities. At a false discovery rate of 0.05, a later analysis linked around 17,000 TCR beta sequences to specific HLA alleles. According to a later analysis, most CMV-associated TCR beta chains appeared to be HLA-restricted, and the HLA associations seemed to be driven largely by CMV exposure. The cohort was sequenced for TCR beta chains only, and without alpha or paired-chain data the features that could be detected were limited. Because HLA typing was unavailable for some donors at each locus, only the typed subset was used in association tests. In the study, approximately 160 TCR beta chains were listed as associated with cytomegalovirus. In a later analysis, the rate of TCR association differed among HLA loci, with DRB1 alleles having the most associated TCRs and HLA-C alleles having the fewest. The presence/absence analyses assumed that sequencing depth was roughly uniform across donors, and that assumption may not be true. In an earlier analysis of fewer than 750 of the donors, most TCR beta V segments were observed in productive rearrangements about 90% or about 30% of the time, broadly matching IMGT annotations. Cytomegalovirus status was reported to be diagnosed by the classifier with high specificity and sensitivity in both the original and validation cohorts. According to a later genetic analysis, donors in an Asian-associated ancestry cluster had fewer N-insertions in productive TCRs than the approximately 700-donor mean. In a later analysis, several top co-occurrence clusters were reported to appear linked to parvovirus B19, influenza, CMV and Epstein-Barr virus. Because the 87-base-pair reads could not distinguish some IMGT-functional V segments, including TRBV6-2 and TRBV6-3, those segments were excluded. The only immune exposure information available for the cohort was CMV serostatus. A further reported finding was that TCR beta sequences accurately predicted the HLA-A and HLA-B alleles for most subjects in the first cohort. Roughly 17 rarely observed V segments, including chromosome 9 orphons, were excluded from the earlier analysis of some 590 of the donors because counts were too low. Three of the identified cytomegalovirus-associated TCR beta chains were confirmed in vitro to be specific for cytomegalovirus antigens. An association between a missense DCLRE1C variant and V-gene and J-gene trimming of TCR beta chains was found in a later genetic analysis and replicated in an independent cohort. Correlated functional status among segregating V segments might be attributable to linkage disequilibrium, but an unknown experimental factor could not be ruled out.

In regard to this clone: Its antigen target is currently unknown. No much larger clonotype is one base removed from it; base qualities were not supplied.

The cohort consisted of 670 or so healthy bone marrow donors. All cohort members were sampled while nominally healthy, although unrecorded immune exposures were likely present. CMV serostatus was recorded as positive for about 310 and negative for about 55% of the 666 cohort members, whereas no CMV serostatus was recorded for the donor in question. A peripheral blood sample was collected from each donor, and TCR beta sequencing was performed on peripheral blood mononuclear cells. The Qiagen DNeasy Blood Extraction Kit was used to extract genomic DNA from the blood cell samples. Library preparation was by the immunoSEQ multiplex PCR assay. The multiplex PCR relied on a mix of 60 forward primers for TCR Vbeta segments and 13 reverse primers for TCR Jbeta segments. The CDR3 region of rearranged TCR beta genes was amplified from genomic DNA by a multiplex PCR assay. Amplified TCR beta libraries were sequenced as 87-base-pair reads on the Illumina HiSeq System. As for the original processing: A later analysis counted 75 million to 100 million unique TCR beta chains across the 670 or so repertoires, and some 11 million of these chains were shared by at least two donors. Raw reads were error-corrected and collapsed into unique sequences by a nearest-neighbor algorithm in which closely related sequences were merged to remove PCR and sequencing errors. Alignment of CDR3 sequences to IMGT reference sequences was used to assign V, D and J gene segments. For a sequence to be retained, at least a six-nucleotide match to both a V gene segment and a J gene segment was required. Rearrangements were called productive when the CDR3 lacked stop codons and stayed in frame with V and J; all others were non-productive. Following IMGT convention, CDR3 was defined as the stretch from the second conserved V-encoded cysteine up to the conserved J-encoded phenylalanine. In an earlier analysis of approximately 590 of the donors, sequences lacking an unambiguous match to a single V gene segment were excluded. In an earlier analysis of several hundred of the donors, V segments were called functional above 56.7% productive rearrangements and were called segregating when the between-donor standard deviation exceeded 5%. A statistical classification framework was built to diagnose cytomegalovirus status from the catalog of TCR beta chain sequences. V and J gene assignment, in a later analysis, came from comparing TCR nucleotide sequences with IMGT/GENE-DB human TR gene sequences. Using the TCRdist pipeline, a later analysis assigned CDR3 sequences along with most-parsimonious VDJ recombination scenarios. In a later analysis, each TCR beta chain was defined by its CDR3 amino acid sequence together with its V-gene family, and reads lacking a unique V-gene family were excluded. A later analysis removed several hundred highly shared, low-generation-probability nucleotide sequences to deal with suspected cross-contamination and a sequencing artifact. For each public chain, a later analysis derived a clonal expansion index from normalized ranks of inferred template counts within each repertoire. Generation probabilities in a later analysis came from a VDJ recombination model fitted to out-of-frame rearrangements, and those results were checked against IGoR. In a later analysis, TCR-TCR, TCR-HLA and TCR-CMV co-occurrence was scored with hypergeometric tests, and a repertoire-size bias correction was applied to TCR pairs. False discovery rates were estimated in a later analysis by permuting HLA or CMV assignments 20 times. In a later analysis, co-occurring TCRs were grouped with DBSCAN, and TCRdist sequence similarity was added when clustering was performed within HLA-allele-positive subsets. For co-occurrence clustering, repertoires with fewer than 30,000 or more than 120,000 public chains were excluded, along with roughly five repertoires with anomalous nucleotide sharing. TCRdb mirrors the immuneACCESS table, restricted to in-frame sequences. Some clones are absent from its copies; in checked studies, under half trace to an unresolved V gene, and the reason for the others is unknown. That table furnishes V, J and clone size, whereas the DNA furnished D and trimming. The sample profile shows some 130,000 clones; about 68% of them were found once. The ten largest account for 1.5% to 2% of the sample.

Sequencing used PBMCs. This TCR was sampled from a human donor in good health. The chain is made from TRBV5-1 and TRBJ2-5; the best D guess is TRBD1, with 7 bases matching. The encoded CDR3 is CASSLQGMEGETQYF. Here is the DNA: TGCGCCAGCAGCTTACAGGGGATGGAGGGAGAGACCCAGTACTTC.